This entry features one TCR beta chain sequence. Its cognate antigen is unknown. Indicated treatment: oral pan-JAK inhibitor, 5-10 mg twice daily. This CDR3 contains 11 residues. V was pared by 6 bases and J by 6 bases, with 10 bases between. Germline lookup yields CDR1 DFQATT and CDR2 SNEGSKA (reference sequence). Following RNA extraction, reverse transcription yielded cDNA that acted as the sequencing template. Clones were read by immunoSEQ multiplex PCR, and TCRdb kept only the in-frame ones, dropping some. The table lists approximately 150,000 clones, less than 80% of them singletons. The sample belongs to a study of CD8+ T cells in alopecia areata. At the level of the study: Among treated patients, oral tofacitinib was administered at 5 to 10 mg twice daily.

Study-wide results and caveats: Patients showed less clear TCR sequence sharing than mice, possibly partly because of HLA diversity. Resident alphabeta T-cell populations of normal skin are likewise subject to sequencing in scalp samples.

Sample: CD4+ T cells sorted from blood, taken at week 24, from a patient treated with tofacitinib. The TCR sequence derives from a human donor with alopecia areata. This rearrangement joins TRBV20-1 to TRBJ2-3; no definite D call. For the CDR3, the DNA is TGCAGTGCAACCCTGGCGGATACGCAGTATTTT. This encodes CSATLADTQYF.